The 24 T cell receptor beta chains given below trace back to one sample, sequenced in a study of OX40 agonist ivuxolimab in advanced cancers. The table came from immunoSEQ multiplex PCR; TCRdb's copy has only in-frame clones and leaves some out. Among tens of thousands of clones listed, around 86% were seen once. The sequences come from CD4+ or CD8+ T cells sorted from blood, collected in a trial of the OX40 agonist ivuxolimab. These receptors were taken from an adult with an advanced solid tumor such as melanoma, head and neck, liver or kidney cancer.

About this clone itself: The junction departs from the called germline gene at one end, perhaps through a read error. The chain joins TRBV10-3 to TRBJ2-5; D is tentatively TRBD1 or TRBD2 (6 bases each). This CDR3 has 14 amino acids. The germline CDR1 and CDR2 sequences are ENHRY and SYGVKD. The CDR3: CASSYPGAGETQYF. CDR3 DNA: TGTGCCAGCAGTTACCCGGGGGCCGGGGAGACCCAGTACTTC.

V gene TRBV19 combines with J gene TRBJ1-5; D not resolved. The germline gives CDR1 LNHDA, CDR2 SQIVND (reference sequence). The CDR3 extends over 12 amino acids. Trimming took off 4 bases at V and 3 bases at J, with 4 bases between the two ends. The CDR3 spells CASSKYNQPQHF. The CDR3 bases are TGTGCCAGTAGTAAGTACAATCAGCCCCAGCATTTT.

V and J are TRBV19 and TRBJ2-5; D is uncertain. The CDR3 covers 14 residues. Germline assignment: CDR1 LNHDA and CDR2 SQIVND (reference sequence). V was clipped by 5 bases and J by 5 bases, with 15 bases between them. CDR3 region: CASSVGLVRETQYF. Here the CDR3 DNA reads TGTGCCAGTAGTGTCGGTTTGGTAAGGGAGACCCAGTACTTC.

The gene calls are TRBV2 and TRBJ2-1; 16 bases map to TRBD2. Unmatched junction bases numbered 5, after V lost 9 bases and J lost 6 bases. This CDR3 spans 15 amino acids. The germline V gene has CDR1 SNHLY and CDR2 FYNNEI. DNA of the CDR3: TGTGCCAGTGGGACTAGCGGGAGGGCCCTCAATGAGCAGTTCTTC. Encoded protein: CASGTSGRALNEQFF. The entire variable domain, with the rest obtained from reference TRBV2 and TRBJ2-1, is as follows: EPEVTQTPSHQVTQMGQEVILRCVPISNHLYFYWYRQILGQKVEFLVSFYNNEISEKSEIFDDQFSVERPDGSNFTLKIRSTKLEDSAMYFCASGTSGRALNEQFFGPGTRLTVL.

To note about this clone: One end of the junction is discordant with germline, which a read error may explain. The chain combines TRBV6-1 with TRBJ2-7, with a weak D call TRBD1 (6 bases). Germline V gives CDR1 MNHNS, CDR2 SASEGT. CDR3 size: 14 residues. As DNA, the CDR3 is TGTGCCAGCAGCGGAAGGGGGACGGAGTACGGGCAGTACTTC. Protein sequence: CASSGRGTEYGQYF.

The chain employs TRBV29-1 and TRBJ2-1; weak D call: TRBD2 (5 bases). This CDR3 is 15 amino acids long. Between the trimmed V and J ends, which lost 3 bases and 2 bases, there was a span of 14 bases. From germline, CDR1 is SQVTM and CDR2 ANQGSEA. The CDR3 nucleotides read TGCAGCGTTGAGCGGATAGCGAGGGCCTACAATGAGCAGTTCTTC. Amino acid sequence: CSVERIARAYNEQFF.

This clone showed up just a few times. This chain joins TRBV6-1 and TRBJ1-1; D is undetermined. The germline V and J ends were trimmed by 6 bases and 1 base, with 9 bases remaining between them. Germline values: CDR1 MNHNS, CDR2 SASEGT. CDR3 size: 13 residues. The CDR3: CASSSPRNTEAFF. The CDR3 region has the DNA TGTGCCAGCAGCAGTCCAAGGAACACTGAAGCTTTCTTT.

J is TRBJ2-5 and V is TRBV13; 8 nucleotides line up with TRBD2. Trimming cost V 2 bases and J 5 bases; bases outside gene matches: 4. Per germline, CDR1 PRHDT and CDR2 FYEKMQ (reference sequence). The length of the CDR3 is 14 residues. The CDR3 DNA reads TGTGCCAGCAGCTTATACGGGGGGGGTGAGACCCAGTACTTC. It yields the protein CASSLYGGGETQYF.

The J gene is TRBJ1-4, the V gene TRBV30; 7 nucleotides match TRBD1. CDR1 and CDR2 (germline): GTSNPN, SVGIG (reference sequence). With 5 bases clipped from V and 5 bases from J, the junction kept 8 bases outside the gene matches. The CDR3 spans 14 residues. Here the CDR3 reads CAWHDRALNEKLFF. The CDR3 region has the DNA TGTGCCTGGCACGACAGGGCCCTGAATGAAAAACTGTTTTTT.

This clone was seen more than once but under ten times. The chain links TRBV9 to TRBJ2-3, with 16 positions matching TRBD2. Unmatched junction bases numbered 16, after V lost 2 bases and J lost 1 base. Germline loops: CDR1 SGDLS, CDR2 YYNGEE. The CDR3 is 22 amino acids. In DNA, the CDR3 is TGTGCCAGCAGCGTCGCGGCAATAACGGGACTAGCGGGAGGGCGGGGCACAGATACGCAGTATTTT. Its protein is CASSVAAITGLAGGRGTDTQYF.

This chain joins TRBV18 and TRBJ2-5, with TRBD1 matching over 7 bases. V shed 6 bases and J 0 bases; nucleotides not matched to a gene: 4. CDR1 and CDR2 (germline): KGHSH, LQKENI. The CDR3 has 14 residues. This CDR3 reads CASSPGTDQETQYF. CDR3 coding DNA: TGTGCCAGCTCCCCCGGGACAGACCAAGAGACCCAGTACTTC.

This CDR3 reads CASSLETVNQPQHF. As DNA, the CDR3 is TGTGCCAGCAGCTTAGAAACAGTCAATCAGCCCCAGCATTTT. The rearrangement joins TRBV7-9 to TRBJ1-5; D ambiguous. V lost 1 base to trimming and J lost 3 bases, with 7 bases between them. Germline V gene lookup returns CDR1 SEHNR and CDR2 FQNEAQ (reference sequence). The CDR3 totals 14 residues.

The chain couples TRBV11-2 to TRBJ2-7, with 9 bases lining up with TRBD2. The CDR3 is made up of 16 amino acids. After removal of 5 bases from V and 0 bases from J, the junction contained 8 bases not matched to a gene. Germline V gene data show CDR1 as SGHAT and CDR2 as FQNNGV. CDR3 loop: CASSPTTSGNSYEQYF. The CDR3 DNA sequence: TGTGCCAGCAGCCCCACGACTAGCGGCAACTCCTACGAGCAGTACTTC.

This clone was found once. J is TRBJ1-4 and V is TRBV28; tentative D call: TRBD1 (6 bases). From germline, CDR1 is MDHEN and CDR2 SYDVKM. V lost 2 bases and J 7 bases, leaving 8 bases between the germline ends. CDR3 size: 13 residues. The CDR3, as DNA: TGTGCCAGCAGTTTAGGGGGGCTTGAAAAACTGTTTTTT. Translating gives CASSLGGLEKLFF.

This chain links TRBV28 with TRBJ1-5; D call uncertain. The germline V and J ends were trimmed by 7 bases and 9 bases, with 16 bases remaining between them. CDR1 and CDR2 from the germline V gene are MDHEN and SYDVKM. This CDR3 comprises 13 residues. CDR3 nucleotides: TGTGCCAGCACCACCCCGGGCCGGGGGCCCCAGCATTTT. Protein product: CASTTPGRGPQHF.

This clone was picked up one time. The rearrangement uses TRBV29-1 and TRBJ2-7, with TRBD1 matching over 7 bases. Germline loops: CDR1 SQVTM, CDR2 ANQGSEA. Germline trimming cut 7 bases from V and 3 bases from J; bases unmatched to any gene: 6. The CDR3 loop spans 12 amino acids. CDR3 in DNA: TGCAGCGCCTTGAGACAGGGCTACGAGCAGTACTTC. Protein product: CSALRQGYEQYF.

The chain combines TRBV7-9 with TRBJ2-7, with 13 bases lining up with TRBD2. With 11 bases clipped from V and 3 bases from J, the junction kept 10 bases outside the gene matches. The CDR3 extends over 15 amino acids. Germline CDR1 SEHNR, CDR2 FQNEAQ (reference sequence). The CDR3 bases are TGTGCCGCGCTAACATGGACTAGCGGGAGCTACGAGCAGTACTTC. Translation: CAALTWTSGSYEQYF.

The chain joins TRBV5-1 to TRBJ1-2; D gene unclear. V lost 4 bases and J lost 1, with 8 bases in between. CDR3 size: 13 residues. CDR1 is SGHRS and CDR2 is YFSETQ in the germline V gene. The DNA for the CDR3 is TGCGCCAGCAGCCCCGGGATTAACTATGGCTACACCTTC. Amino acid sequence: CASSPGINYGYTF.

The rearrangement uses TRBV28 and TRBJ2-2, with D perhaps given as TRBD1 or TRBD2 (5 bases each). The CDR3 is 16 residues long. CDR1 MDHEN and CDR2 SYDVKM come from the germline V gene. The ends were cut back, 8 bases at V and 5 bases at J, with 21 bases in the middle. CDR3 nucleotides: TGTGCCAGCCGAGCCTGGGACGGTGCTACTACCGGGGAGCTGTTTTTT. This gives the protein CASRAWDGATTGELFF.

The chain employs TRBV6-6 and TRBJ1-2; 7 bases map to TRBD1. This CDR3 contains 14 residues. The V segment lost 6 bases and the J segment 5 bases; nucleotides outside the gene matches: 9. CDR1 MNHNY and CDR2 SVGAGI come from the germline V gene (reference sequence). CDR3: CASRPPDREYGYTF. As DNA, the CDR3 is TGTGCCAGCAGACCCCCCGACAGGGAGTATGGCTACACCTTC.

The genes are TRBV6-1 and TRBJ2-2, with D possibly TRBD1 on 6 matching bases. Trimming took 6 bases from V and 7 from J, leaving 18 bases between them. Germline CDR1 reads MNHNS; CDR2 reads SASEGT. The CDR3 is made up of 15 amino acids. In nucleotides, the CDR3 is TGTGCCAGCAGGGCCGGGTCAGAAGGGGGCGGGGAGCTGTTTTTT. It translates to CASRAGSEGGGELFF.

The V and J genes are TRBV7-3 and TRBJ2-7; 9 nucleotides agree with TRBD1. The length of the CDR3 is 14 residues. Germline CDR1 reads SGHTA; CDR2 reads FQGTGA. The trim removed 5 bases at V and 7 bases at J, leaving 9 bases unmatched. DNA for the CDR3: TGTGCCAGCAGCCGTGGACAGGGGAGGGGAGAGCAGTACTTC. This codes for CASSRGQGRGEQYF.

The CDR3 here is CASNLGQGRSGANVLTF. The CDR3 nucleotides read TGTGCCAGCAACCTCGGACAGGGGAGGTCTGGGGCCAACGTCCTGACTTTC. This rearrangement joins TRBV5-4 to TRBJ2-6; the match to TRBD1 covers 9 bases. Germline lookup yields CDR1 SGHNT and CDR2 YYREEE (reference sequence). This CDR3 is 17 amino acids long. V was clipped by 6 bases and J by 1 base; unmatched bases: 8.

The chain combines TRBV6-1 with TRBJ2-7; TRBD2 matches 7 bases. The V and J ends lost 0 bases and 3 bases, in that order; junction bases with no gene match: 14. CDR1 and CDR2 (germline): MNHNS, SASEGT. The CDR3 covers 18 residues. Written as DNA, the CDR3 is TGTGCCAGCAGTGAAGCAAGGTTGGGAGGGCGGGTAGACTACGAGCAGTACTTC. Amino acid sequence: CASSEARLGGRVDYEQYF.